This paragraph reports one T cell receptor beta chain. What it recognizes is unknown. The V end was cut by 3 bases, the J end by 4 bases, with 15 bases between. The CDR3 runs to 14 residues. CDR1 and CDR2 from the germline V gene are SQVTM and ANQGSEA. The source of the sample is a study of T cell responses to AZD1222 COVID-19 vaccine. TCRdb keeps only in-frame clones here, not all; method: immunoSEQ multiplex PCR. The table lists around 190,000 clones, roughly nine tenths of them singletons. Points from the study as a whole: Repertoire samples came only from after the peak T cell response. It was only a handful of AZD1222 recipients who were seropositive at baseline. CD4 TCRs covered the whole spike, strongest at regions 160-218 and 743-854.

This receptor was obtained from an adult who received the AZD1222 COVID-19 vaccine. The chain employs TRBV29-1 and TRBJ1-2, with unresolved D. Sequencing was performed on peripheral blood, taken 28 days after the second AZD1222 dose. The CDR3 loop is CSVDAGKYRYGYTF. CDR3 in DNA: TGCAGCGTTGATGCGGGGAAATATCGCTATGGCTACACCTTC.